This TCR beta chain was observed in a study of T cell changes during pregnancy in multiple sclerosis. The V end was cut by 6 bases, the J end by 6 bases, with 17 bases between. The CDR3 sequence is 15 residues long. Germline V lookup: CDR1 SEHNR, CDR2 FQNEAQ (reference sequence). This clone was counted at least ten times. Some clones are missing from TCRdb's copy, which holds only in-frame ones; the method was immunoSEQ multiplex PCR. Found here are about 110,000 clones, 92% of them singletons; the top ten hold 0.78%. The clonotype originates from a female donor in good health, enrolled as a control in a pregnancy study. The source material was peripheral blood, sampled in the third trimester of pregnancy. V is TRBV7-9 and J is TRBJ1-4; D is possibly TRBD1 (6 bases). CDR3 sequence (DNA): TGTGCCAGCAGACTAGACGGGGGGCGGGATGAAAAACTGTTTTTT. Protein sequence: CASRLDGGRDEKLFF.